Listed below are T cell receptor beta chains from one sample, sequenced in a study of blood T cell repertoires in COVID-19. Using immunoSEQ multiplex PCR, the repertoire was profiled, and TCRdb retains in-frame clones only, with some absent. The data contain roughly 330,000 clones, roughly nine tenths of them singletons. The sequenced sample was PBMCs or T cells enriched from blood (not recorded which). The receptors were sampled from a woman in her twenties or thirties who had recovered from COVID-19. The conserved cysteine and the conserved F or W are not part of the CDR3 here. A D gene is named only where the DNA matches it firmly. The listing skips clone size in some rows; elsewhere it reads once, few, many or a size class.

V: TRBV3-1/TRBV3-2
D: NA
J: TRBJ1-6
size: few
CDR3: ASSQGDNSPLH

V: TRBV30
D: TRBD1
J: TRBJ1-2
size: once
CDR3: AWSTGQNYGYT

V: TRBV30
D: TRBD1
J: TRBJ1-2
size: NA
CDR3: AWSATNLGQAF

V: TRBV19
D: TRBD1
J: TRBJ2-1
size: NA
CDR3: ASRDRGMGYEQF

V: TRBV6-5
D: TRBD1
J: TRBJ1-1
size: NA
CDR3: ASSSILGQGGTEAF

V: TRBV13
D: NA
J: TRBJ1-4
size: few
CDR3: ASSLNGATNEKLF

V: TRBV9
D: NA
J: TRBJ1-1
size: NA
CDR3: ASSVGAEAEAF

V: TRBV6-2/TRBV6-3
D: NA
J: TRBJ1-5
size: NA
CDR3: ASSYGPSQGPQH

V: TRBV5-1
D: TRBD1
J: TRBJ1-4
size: NA
CDR3: ASSRDRGEKLF

V: TRBV28
D: NA
J: TRBJ2-7
size: NA
CDR3: ASTSGHGDEQY

V: TRBV6-1
D: NA
J: TRBJ1-3
size: NA
CDR3: ASSEASPTGNSGNTIY

V: TRBV6-5
D: TRBD1
J: TRBJ1-4
size: NA
CDR3: ASSPRDRSNEKLF

V: TRBV5-5
D: NA
J: TRBJ1-1
size: NA
CDR3: ASSLAGQRTEAF

V: TRBV2
D: NA
J: TRBJ1-2
size: NA
CDR3: ASSVVNYGYT

V: TRBV7-8
D: NA
J: TRBJ1-1
size: NA
CDR3: ASSFTRGGNTEAF

V: TRBV30
D: NA
J: TRBJ1-2
size: NA
CDR3: AWSVSDSGYT

V: TRBV6-6
D: TRBD1
J: TRBJ2-1
size: NA
CDR3: ASSYSGQGYNEQF

V: TRBV7-9
D: NA
J: TRBJ1-3
size: NA
CDR3: ASVKGVNSGNTIY

V: TRBV29-1
D: NA
J: TRBJ1-2
size: NA
CDR3: SMKGPRDGYT

V: TRBV19
D: TRBD2
J: TRBJ2-1
size: NA
CDR3: ASSITSGFSSYNEQF

V: TRBV3-1/TRBV3-2
D: NA
J: TRBJ1-6
size: once
CDR3: ASSQTSDNSPLH

V: TRBV5-1
D: TRBD2
J: TRBJ2-5
size: NA
CDR3: ASSLSGTSVIQETQY

V: TRBV4-1
D: NA
J: TRBJ2-3
size: NA
CDR3: ASSQDGTGPDTQY

V: TRBV20-1
D: TRBD1
J: TRBJ1-6
size: few
CDR3: SASLAGGINSPLH

V: TRBV7-9
D: NA
J: TRBJ1-1
size: NA
CDR3: ASSEGGRNTEAF

V: TRBV19
D: NA
J: TRBJ1-5
size: NA
CDR3: ASTGRAGMGNQPQH

V: TRBV4-1
D: NA
J: TRBJ2-7
size: NA
CDR3: ASSQDWAGPYEQY

V: TRBV20-1
D: NA
J: TRBJ2-1
size: NA
CDR3: SASPDVDNEQF

V: TRBV5-1
D: TRBD2
J: TRBJ2-4
size: NA
CDR3: ASSFGTSGPANIQY

V: TRBV15
D: NA
J: TRBJ2-3
size: NA
CDR3: ATSRTSGSPLDTQY

V: TRBV25-1
D: NA
J: TRBJ1-4
size: NA
CDR3: ASSTQGYGYEKLF

V: TRBV2
D: NA
J: TRBJ1-1
size: NA
CDR3: ASSARGQNTEAF

V: TRBV9
D: NA
J: TRBJ1-2
size: NA
CDR3: ASSVAQAGKGGYT

V: TRBV10-2
D: TRBD1
J: TRBJ1-5
size: NA
CDR3: ASSTGTGMHQPQH

V: TRBV9
D: TRBD2
J: TRBJ2-3
size: NA
CDR3: ASSVGAGGTSTDTQY

V: TRBV5-4
D: NA
J: TRBJ1-2
size: NA
CDR3: ASNPSEGGLYGYT

V: TRBV11-2
D: NA
J: TRBJ1-2
size: NA
CDR3: ASSLSLQGNYGYT

V: TRBV11-3
D: TRBD1
J: TRBJ2-5
size: NA
CDR3: ASSLGGTAGETQY

V: TRBV5-1
D: TRBD2
J: TRBJ2-7
size: NA
CDR3: ASSPSGTTGEQY

V: TRBV6-1
D: NA
J: TRBJ1-5
size: NA
CDR3: ASSGGSAGNQPQH

V: TRBV4-1
D: TRBD1
J: TRBJ1-1
size: NA
CDR3: ASSEGQMNTEAF

V: TRBV10-3
D: NA
J: TRBJ1-4
size: NA
CDR3: AISERGGNEKLF

V: TRBV28
D: TRBD1
J: TRBJ1-1
size: NA
CDR3: ASSLGYRQGASSEAF

V: TRBV9
D: TRBD1
J: TRBJ1-3
size: NA
CDR3: ASSPHRQGRTGNTIY

V: TRBV7-9
D: NA
J: TRBJ1-6
size: once
CDR3: ASSPGLGSPLH

V: TRBV30
D: TRBD1
J: TRBJ1-2
size: NA
CDR3: AWSVRRQGHGYT

V: TRBV5-1
D: NA
J: TRBJ1-6
size: NA
CDR3: ASSLVMIGDNSPLH

V: TRBV18
D: NA
J: TRBJ2-4
size: once
CDR3: ASSPGALASKNIQY

V: TRBV6-5
D: TRBD1
J: TRBJ1-1
size: NA
CDR3: ASSYLGQGNTEAF

V: TRBV4-3
D: NA
J: TRBJ1-1
size: NA
CDR3: ASSQDPSRVGTEAF

V: TRBV12-3/TRBV12-4
D: NA
J: TRBJ2-4
size: once
CDR3: ASGGAKNIQY

V: TRBV2
D: TRBD1
J: TRBJ1-2
size: NA
CDR3: ASSDKGQDSPGYT

V: TRBV6-5
D: TRBD1
J: TRBJ2-3
size: NA
CDR3: ASSYADRAPDTQY

V: TRBV12-3/TRBV12-4
D: TRBD1
J: TRBJ1-1
size: NA
CDR3: ASTEDRVSEAF